This TCR beta chain came from a study of identical twins. Overall study findings and caveats: Findings depended on cross-sectional statistics rather than tracking the same donors. Out-of-frame alpha sequences common to twins were enriched for low generation probability. Zero-insertion findings could be partly confounded by invariant cells (MAIT and iNKT cells). Models underpredicted monozygotic twin sharing of out-of-frame TCR alpha.

TCRdb itself ran the 5' RACE reads through MiXCR, one entry per CDR3 protein. This table has just over 450,000 distinct CDR3 sequences, about 14% appearing once. In its sample, this clonotype was seen a few times. The target antigen is unknown. The germline V gene has CDR1 LNHNV and CDR2 YYDKDF (reference sequence). The CDR3 length is 17 residues. With V trimmed by 0 bases and J by 6 bases, 10 bases remained unmatched. The same data also contributed to another study, on yellow fever vaccine responses in identical twins.

The origin of this receptor is a young woman in good health. This sequence joins TRBV15 and TRBJ2-5, with 10 bases fitting TRBD2. Sequencing input: CD4+ T cells sorted from blood. The CDR3 DNA is TGTGCCACCAGCAGAGATGTGGCTAGCGGGAGTCGGAAGACCCAGTACTTC. The encoded protein is CATSRDVASGSRKTQYF.